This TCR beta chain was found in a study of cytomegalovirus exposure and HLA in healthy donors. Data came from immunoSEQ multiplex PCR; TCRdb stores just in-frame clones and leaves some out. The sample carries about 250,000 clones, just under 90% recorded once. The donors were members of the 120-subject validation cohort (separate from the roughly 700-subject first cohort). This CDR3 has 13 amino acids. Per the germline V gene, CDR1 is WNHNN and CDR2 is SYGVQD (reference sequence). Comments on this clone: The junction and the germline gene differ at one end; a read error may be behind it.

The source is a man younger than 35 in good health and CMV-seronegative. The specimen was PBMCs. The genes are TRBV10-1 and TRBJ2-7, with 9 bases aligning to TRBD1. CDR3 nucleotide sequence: TGCGCCACCAGTCCCGGGACAGGGAACGAGCAGTACTTC. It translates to CATSPGTGNEQYF.